This is a list of T cell receptor beta chains from one sample in a study of blood T cell repertoires in COVID-19. The repertoire was sequenced with immunoSEQ multiplex PCR; TCRdb's copy has only in-frame clones and lacks some. The data contain around 150,000 clones, roughly four fifths of them seen just once; the ten biggest clones take up 11%. Input material: peripheral blood. The origin of the receptors is a man in his fifties or sixties with active or convalescent COVID-19. The CDR3 runs from the conserved cysteine through the conserved F or W. Each record gives: V gene, clone size, J gene, D gene, CDR3 protein, CDR3 DNA. The D gene is left open where the match is weak. Not every row has a clone size; where given, it reads once, few, many or a size class.

TRBV5-1	.	TRBJ2-7	.	CASQPLAGETYEQYF	TGCGCCAGCCAACCGCTTGCGGGCGAAACCTACGAGCAGTACTTC
TRBV5-6	.	TRBJ2-1	TRBD1	CASSFDRVYNEQFF	TGTGCCAGCAGCTTTGACAGGGTCTACAATGAGCAGTTCTTC
TRBV3-1/TRBV3-2	.	TRBJ1-5	.	CASSQGGQGSQPQHF	TGTGCCAGCAGCCAAGGAGGCCAGGGTAGTCAGCCCCAGCATTTT
TRBV12-3/TRBV12-4	.	TRBJ1-2	TRBD1	CASSQQGVDGYTF	TGTGCCAGCAGTCAACAGGGGGTAGATGGCTACACCTTC
TRBV7-2	.	TRBJ2-1	TRBD2	CASRGGIAGSYNEQFF	TGTGCCAGCAGGGGGGGGATAGCGGGATCCTACAATGAGCAGTTCTTC
TRBV6-5	.	TRBJ1-6	.	CASSYSTGNSPLHF	TGTGCCAGCAGTTACTCGACGGGGAATTCACCCCTCCACTTT
TRBV19	.	TRBJ1-2	.	CASSTGQSYGYTF	TGTGCCAGTAGTACAGGACAGAGCTATGGCTACACCTTC
TRBV2	.	TRBJ1-2	.	CASSDINYGYTF	TGTGCCAGCTCTGACATTAACTATGGCTACACCTTC
TRBV5-1	once	TRBJ1-2	.	CASSLEGGNYGYTF	TGCGCCAGCAGCTTGGAAGGGGGTAACTATGGCTACACCTTC
TRBV12-3/TRBV12-4	.	TRBJ1-5	.	CASSLRGDQPQHF	TGTGCCAGCAGTTTAAGGGGTGATCAGCCCCAGCATTTT
TRBV7-2	.	TRBJ1-2	.	CASRWDQLRGTAGYTF	TGTGCCAGCAGGTGGGACCAATTGCGGGGAACGGCTGGCTACACCTTC
TRBV28	.	TRBJ1-1	TRBD1	CASSLGQVGNTEAFF	TGTGCCAGCAGTTTAGGACAGGTGGGAAACACTGAAGCTTTCTTT
TRBV4-2	.	TRBJ2-1	TRBD2	CASSTQLAGDEFF	TGTGCCAGCAGCACCCAACTAGCGGGAGATGAGTTCTTC
TRBV6-4	few	TRBJ2-2	TRBD2	CASSVLAGNTGELFF	TGTGCCAGCAGCGTACTAGCGGGAAACACCGGGGAGCTGTTTTTT
TRBV5-1	.	TRBJ1-1	TRBD1	CASSPGQGHTEAFF	TGCGCCAGCAGCCCAGGACAGGGACACACTGAAGCTTTCTTT
TRBV11-3	.	TRBJ2-2	TRBD2	CASSPSAGASGELFF	TGTGCCAGCAGCCCCTCAGCGGGGGCCTCCGGGGAGCTGTTTTTT
TRBV5-1	.	TRBJ2-7	TRBD2	CASSPKTPGLDLSDEQYF	TGCGCCAGCAGCCCCAAAACGCCGGGACTAGATCTAAGCGACGAGCAGTACTTC
TRBV5-5	.	TRBJ2-5	.	CASSFGQGGETQYF	TGTGCCAGCAGCTTCGGTCAGGGTGGGGAGACCCAGTACTTC
TRBV7-2	.	TRBJ1-1	.	CASSSGGRTEAFF	TGTGCCAGCAGCTCGGGGGGGCGAACTGAAGCTTTCTTT
TRBV11-2	.	TRBJ2-2	TRBD1	CASSITGQGTTGELFF	TGTGCCAGCAGCATAACGGGACAGGGGACAACCGGGGAGCTGTTTTTT
TRBV6-1	.	TRBJ1-2	.	CASSETRGIYGYTF	TGTGCCAGCAGTGAAACAAGGGGGATATATGGCTACACCTTC
TRBV12-3/TRBV12-4	.	TRBJ1-5	.	CASSFGVQPQHF	TGTGCCAGCAGTTTCGGGGTTCAGCCCCAGCATTTT
TRBV10-2	.	TRBJ2-1	.	CASSDSDSYNEQFF	TGCGCCAGCAGTGATAGCGACTCCTACAATGAGCAGTTCTTC
TRBV6-6	.	TRBJ1-2	TRBD1	CASSWGQGSHGYTF	TGTGCCAGCAGTTGGGGACAGGGGAGCCATGGCTACACCTTC
TRBV10-3	.	TRBJ2-3	TRBD1	CAISGQGKYDTQYF	TGTGCCATCAGTGGACAGGGGAAATATGATACGCAGTATTTT
TRBV2	.	TRBJ2-1	TRBD1	CASSGAQGYYNEQFF	TGTGCCAGCAGTGGGGCACAGGGGTACTACAATGAGCAGTTCTTC
TRBV10-2	.	TRBJ2-7	TRBD1	CASSDPDRGYEQYF	TGCGCCAGCAGTGACCCGGACAGGGGGTACGAGCAGTACTTC
TRBV2	.	TRBJ1-6	.	CASSQRTAGNNSPLHF	TGTGCCAGCAGCCAGAGGACAGCTGGAAATAATTCACCCCTCCACTTT
TRBV10-1	.	TRBJ2-1	TRBD2	CASSEGLAAYNEQFF	TGCGCCAGCAGTGAAGGACTAGCGGCCTACAATGAGCAGTTCTTC
TRBV12-5	.	TRBJ2-2	TRBD2	CASAGGFGELFF	TGTGCTAGTGCGGGAGGATTCGGGGAGCTGTTTTTT
TRBV9	.	TRBJ1-1	TRBD1	CASSVGTGVNTEAFF	TGTGCCAGCAGCGTAGGCACAGGGGTGAACACTGAAGCTTTCTTT
TRBV27	few	TRBJ1-1	TRBD1	CASSFSRGLNEAFF	TGTGCCAGCAGTTTCAGCAGGGGGCTTAATGAAGCTTTCTTT
TRBV19	.	TRBJ1-5	TRBD1	CASSAAGGRDQPQHF	TGTGCCAGTAGTGCCGCAGGGGGCAGGGATCAGCCCCAGCATTTT
TRBV3-1/TRBV3-2	.	TRBJ1-2	TRBD1	CASSQSERTGNYGYTF	TGTGCCAGCAGCCAATCAGAAAGGACAGGAAACTATGGCTACACCTTC
TRBV28	once	TRBJ1-4	.	CASSLNRVGEKLFF	TGTGCCAGCAGTTTAAACAGGGTCGGAGAAAAACTGTTTTTT
TRBV5-6	once	TRBJ2-7	.	CASSLEGLGYEQYF	TGTGCCAGCAGCTTGGAGGGACTTGGCTACGAGCAGTACTTC
TRBV7-3	.	TRBJ2-2	TRBD2	CASSVGLAANTGELFF	TGTGCCAGCAGCGTCGGGCTAGCGGCGAACACCGGGGAGCTGTTTTTT
TRBV12-1	.	TRBJ1-6	.	CASSEWTGKNSPLHF	TGTGCCAGCAGCGAATGGACAGGAAAGAATTCACCCCTCCACTTT
TRBV28	.	TRBJ2-7	.	CASSLEGVVYEQYF	TGTGCCAGCAGTTTAGAAGGGGTCGTCTACGAGCAGTACTTC
TRBV5-1	.	TRBJ2-3	TRBD1	CASSSQGQGGDTQYF	TGCGCCAGCAGCTCCCAGGGACAGGGAGGGGATACGCAGTATTTT
TRBV20-1	.	TRBJ1-2	.	CSASSQDEGGYTF	TGCAGTGCTAGTTCCCAAGATGAGGGTGGCTACACCTTC
TRBV3-1/TRBV3-2	.	TRBJ2-5	.	CASSLQWGGAGETQYF	TGTGCCAGCAGCCTCCAGTGGGGGGGCGCGGGAGAGACCCAGTACTTC
TRBV3-1/TRBV3-2	.	TRBJ2-7	.	CASSQGGRTYEQYF	TGTGCCAGCAGCCAAGGGGGGCGAACCTACGAGCAGTACTTC
TRBV10-3	few	TRBJ2-2	TRBD2	CAIRAPAGGPNTGELFF	TGTGCCATCAGGGCGCCAGCGGGAGGTCCGAACACCGGGGAGCTGTTTTTT
TRBV6-9	.	TRBJ2-5	.	CASSYRTVESRETQYF	TGTGCCAGCAGTTATAGGACAGTTGAATCGCGGGAGACCCAGTACTTC
TRBV10-3	.	TRBJ1-3	.	CAISERAQRHLENTIYF	TGTGCCATCAGTGAGAGGGCCCAGCGGCACCTGGAAAACACCATATATTTT
TRBV4-2	.	TRBJ1-2	TRBD1	CASSQAGDSYGYTF	TGTGCCAGCAGCCAAGCAGGGGACAGCTATGGCTACACCTTC
TRBV28	.	TRBJ2-5	.	CASKPLEDQETQYF	TGTGCCAGCAAACCGTTGGAGGACCAAGAGACCCAGTACTTC
TRBV6-1	.	TRBJ2-1	.	CASSERDARYEQFF	TGTGCCAGCAGTGAGCGGGACGCCCGGTATGAGCAGTTCTTC
TRBV7-2	.	TRBJ2-7	TRBD1	CASRPTGVYEQYF	TGTGCCAGCCGCCCAACAGGGGTCTACGAGCAGTACTTC
TRBV7-9	.	TRBJ1-2	.	CASSLAGVTNYGYTF	TGTGCCAGCAGCTTAGCAGGGGTCACGAACTATGGCTACACCTTC
TRBV5-1	.	TRBJ1-3	TRBD1	CASSLTGTGAISSGNTIYF	TGCGCCAGCAGCCTAACCGGGACAGGGGCTATTTCCTCTGGAAACACCATATATTTT
TRBV3-1/TRBV3-2	.	TRBJ2-2	.	CASSPGPSNTGELFF	TGTGCCAGCAGCCCAGGTCCGTCGAACACCGGGGAGCTGTTTTTT
TRBV28	.	TRBJ2-7	TRBD1	CASSTGVSYEQYF	TGTGCCAGCAGCACAGGGGTCTCCTACGAGCAGTACTTC
TRBV18	.	TRBJ2-7	TRBD1	CASSLGTGENYEQYF	TGTGCCAGCTCACTTGGGACAGGTGAAAACTACGAGCAGTACTTC
TRBV18	.	TRBJ2-7	TRBD2	CASSPAGVGEQYF	TGTGCCAGCTCACCAGCGGGGGTTGGCGAGCAGTACTTC
TRBV16	.	TRBJ2-7	.	CASSPPQGNSYEQYF	TGTGCCAGCAGCCCCCCCCAGGGCAACTCCTACGAGCAGTACTTC